The rows below give T cell receptor beta chains drawn from one sample of a study of cytomegalovirus exposure and HLA in healthy donors. Profiling relied on immunoSEQ multiplex PCR, and the TCRdb table lists in-frame clones only, not all of them. Found here are about 130,000 clones, about 91% of them singletons; the top ten hold 0.95% to 1.5%. Sequenced sample: PBMCs. These receptors originate from a woman aged 18 to 35 in good health and CMV-seronegative. Both conserved end residues are part of each CDR3. D genes are given only for firm matches. A row's size may be missing; if present it is once, few, many or a size class.

size,D,V,J,CDR3,DNA
.,.,TRBV2,TRBJ1-2,CASSRSTNYGYTF,TGTGCCAGCAGCCGGTCTACTAACTATGGCTACACCTTC
.,TRBD1,TRBV11-2,TRBJ2-5,CASSMRQGASEETQYF,TGTGCCAGCAGCATGCGACAGGGGGCATCGGAAGAGACCCAGTACTTC
.,.,TRBV7-2,TRBJ1-1,CASSPQPTTLEAFF,TGTGCCAGCAGCCCCCAGCCCACTACTCTTGAAGCTTTCTTT
.,.,TRBV5-1,TRBJ2-1,CASSLTSQNYNEQFF,TGCGCCAGCAGCTTGACTAGTCAGAATTACAATGAGCAGTTCTTC
.,.,TRBV7-8,TRBJ2-3,CASSLEVSEDTQYF,TGTGCCAGCAGCTTAGAGGTCAGCGAAGATACGCAGTATTTT
once,TRBD1,TRBV5-5,TRBJ1-2,CASSFRTGNYGYTF,TGTGCCAGCAGCTTTCGGACAGGGAATTATGGCTACACCTTC
.,.,TRBV6-6,TRBJ2-7,CASSSSSYEQYF,TGTGCCAGCAGTTCGAGCTCCTACGAGCAGTACTTC
.,.,TRBV7-8,TRBJ1-2,CASSLGQGYGYTF,TGTGCCAGCAGCTTAGGGCAGGGGTATGGCTACACCTTC
.,.,TRBV6-4,TRBJ1-1,CVKVREAFF,TGTGTCAAGGTGAGGGAAGCTTTCTTT
.,.,TRBV6-1,TRBJ1-2,CATFLDSFYGYTF,TGTGCCACCTTCCTGGACTCATTCTATGGCTACACCTTC
few,TRBD2,TRBV5-5,TRBJ2-7,CASRSGGASYEQYF,TGTGCCAGCAGAAGCGGGGGCGCCTCCTACGAGCAGTACTTC
.,TRBD1,TRBV25-1,TRBJ2-3,CASSEYFMGTGVTDTQYF,TGTGCCAGCAGTGAATATTTTATGGGGACAGGGGTAACAGATACGCAGTATTTT